These 3 T cell receptor beta chains share one sample of origin, sequenced in a study of early T cells in non-severe SARS-CoV-2 infection. TCRdb used MiXCR to reprocess the 5' RACE reads, holding one entry per CDR3 protein. The sample has 95,000 to 100,000 distinct CDR3 sequences; roughly 9.6% are singletons. Sequenced material: whole blood. The receptors stem from an adult who was a healthcare worker with PCR-confirmed SARS-CoV-2 infection or an uninfected control (not recorded which).

This clonotype was seen only a few times. The gene calls are TRBV5-5 and TRBJ2-3; TRBD1 aligns across 8 bases. The V segment lost 3 bases and the J segment 2 bases; nucleotides outside the gene matches: 5. Germline CDR1 and CDR2: SGHKS and YYEKEE (reference sequence). This CDR3 has 15 residues. The CDR3 is CASSSRQGNTDTQYF. The CDR3 region has the DNA TGTGCCAGCAGCTCTAGACAGGGGAACACAGATACGCAGTATTTT. Variable domain in full (rest from reference TRBV5-5 and TRBJ2-3): DAGVTQSPTHLIKTRGQQVTLRCSPISGHKSVSWYQQVLGQGPQFIFQYYEKEERGRGNFPDRFSARQFPNYSSELNVNALLLGDSALYLCASSSRQGNTDTQYFGPGTRLTVL.

This clonotype was observed at least ten times. The chain joins TRBV11-1 to TRBJ2-1; TRBD2 matches at 12 bases. CDR3 length: 16 amino acids. Germline trimming cut 5 bases from V and 2 bases from J; bases unmatched to any gene: 4. In germline, CDR1 is SGHAT, CDR2 FQDESV (reference sequence). CDR3 nucleotide sequence: TGTGCCAGCAGCCGGACTAGCGGGATCGCCTACAATGAGCAGTTCTTC. Amino acids: CASSRTSGIAYNEQFF.

This clonotype was detected many times. The rearrangement joins TRBV12-3 or TRBV12-4 to TRBJ2-1, with TRBD1 identical over 9 bases. The CDR3 has 16 amino acids. V was clipped by 3 bases and J by 2 bases; unmatched bases: 5. CDR3 nucleotides: TGTGCCAGCAGTTTGGTATGGACAGGGGCCTACAATGAGCAGTTCTTC. Its translation is CASSLVWTGAYNEQFF.